This entry features one TCR beta chain sequence. Its antigen is currently unknown. The CDR3 has 16 amino acids. Germline CDR1 and CDR2: LGHNA and YNFKEQ. Trimming took off 0 bases at V and 0 bases at J, with 9 bases between the two ends. TCRdb's copy holds only in-frame clones and misses some; the assay was immunoSEQ multiplex PCR. The sample lists about 29,000 clones, around 86% occurring once. These data belong to a study of somatic mutations in cytotoxic T cells in rheumatoid arthritis. Points from the study as a whole: The CD8+ clonality of rheumatoid arthritis patients increased with age, whereas that of healthy controls did not.

This sequence joins TRBV4-2 and TRBJ2-1; a weak D match, TRBD2 (5 bases). The specimen sequenced was CD8+ T cells sorted from blood. This clonotype was sampled from an adult with rheumatoid arthritis. Here the CDR3 DNA reads TGTGCCAGCAGCCAAGATATGAGGGCCTCCTACAATGAGCAGTTCTTC. It encodes CASSQDMRASYNEQFF.